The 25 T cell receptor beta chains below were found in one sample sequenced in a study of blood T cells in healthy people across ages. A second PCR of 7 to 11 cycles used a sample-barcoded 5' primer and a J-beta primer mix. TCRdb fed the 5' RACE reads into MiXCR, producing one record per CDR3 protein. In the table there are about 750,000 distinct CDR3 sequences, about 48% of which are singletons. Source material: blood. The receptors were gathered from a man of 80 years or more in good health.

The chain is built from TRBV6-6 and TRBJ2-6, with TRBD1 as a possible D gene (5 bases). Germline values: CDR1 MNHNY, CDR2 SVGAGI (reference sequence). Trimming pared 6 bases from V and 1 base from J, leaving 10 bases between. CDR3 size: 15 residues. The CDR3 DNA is TGTGCCAGCAGAGATAAGGGGTCTGGGGCCAACGTCCTGACTTTC. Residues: CASRDKGSGANVLTF.

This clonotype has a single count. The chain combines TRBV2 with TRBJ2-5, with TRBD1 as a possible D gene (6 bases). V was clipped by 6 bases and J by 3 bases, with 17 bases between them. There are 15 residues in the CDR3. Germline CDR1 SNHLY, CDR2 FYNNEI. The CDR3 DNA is TGTGCCAGCAGGGGTACAGGGTCACCGAAAGAGACCCAGTACTTC. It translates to CASRGTGSPKETQYF.

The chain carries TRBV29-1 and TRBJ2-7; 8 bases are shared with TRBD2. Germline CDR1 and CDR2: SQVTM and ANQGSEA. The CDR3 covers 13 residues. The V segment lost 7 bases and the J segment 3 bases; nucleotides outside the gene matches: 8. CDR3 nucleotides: TGCAGCGCCTGGGACGGGGGGGGCTACGAGCAGTACTTC. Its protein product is CSAWDGGGYEQYF.

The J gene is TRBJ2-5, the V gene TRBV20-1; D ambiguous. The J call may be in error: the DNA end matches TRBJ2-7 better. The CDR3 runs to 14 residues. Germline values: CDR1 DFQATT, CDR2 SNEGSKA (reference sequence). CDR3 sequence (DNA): TGCAGCGGCCATCGGCGATTAACCTCCTACGAGCAGTACTTC. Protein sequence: CSGHRRLTSYEQYF.

CDR3 coding DNA: TGTGCCAGCAGCCCGTCGGGACTAGCGGCTTACAATGAGCAGTTCTTC. Protein product: CASSPSGLAAYNEQFF. This chain connects TRBV2 to TRBJ2-1; TRBD2 matches at 11 bases. CDR1 is SNHLY, CDR2 FYNNEI, per germline. CDR3 length: 16 residues. Germline trimming cut 6 bases from V and 4 bases from J; bases unmatched to any gene: 8.

The CDR3 bases are TGTGCCAGCAGTGAAATCGGGACAGCTCCCTACGAGCAGTACTTC. Translated, it gives CASSEIGTAPYEQYF. The V call is TRBV2, the J call TRBJ2-7, with 7 bases lining up with TRBD1. The germline V gene encodes CDR1 SNHLY and CDR2 FYNNEI. The trim removed 2 bases at V and 2 bases at J, leaving 6 bases unmatched. This CDR3 region has 15 residues.

CDR3 sequence reads: CSVGASTGGSEQYF. DNA for the CDR3: TGCAGCGTTGGGGCTTCGACAGGGGGCAGCGAGCAGTACTTC. This chain joins TRBV29-1 and TRBJ2-7, with 10 bases fitting TRBD1. CDR3 length: 14 residues. Germline CDR1 reads SQVTM; CDR2 reads ANQGSEA. The J segment lost 6 bases and the V segment lost 4 bases, leaving 9 bases of the junction unmatched.

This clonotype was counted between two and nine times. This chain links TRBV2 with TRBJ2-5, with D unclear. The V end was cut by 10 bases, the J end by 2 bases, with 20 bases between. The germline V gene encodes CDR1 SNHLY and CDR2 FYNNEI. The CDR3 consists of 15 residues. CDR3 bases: TGTGCCACTAGAGGAGTACTCTTATTACAAGAGACCCAGTACTTC. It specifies CATRGVLLLQETQYF.

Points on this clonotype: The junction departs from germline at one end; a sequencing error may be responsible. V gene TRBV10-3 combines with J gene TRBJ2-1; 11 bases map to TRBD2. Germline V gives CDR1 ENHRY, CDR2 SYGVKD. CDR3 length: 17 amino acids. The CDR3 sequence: CATSEGLAGGPYNEQFF. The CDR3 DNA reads TGTGCCACCAGTGAGGGGCTAGCGGGAGGCCCCTACAATGAGCAGTTCTTC.

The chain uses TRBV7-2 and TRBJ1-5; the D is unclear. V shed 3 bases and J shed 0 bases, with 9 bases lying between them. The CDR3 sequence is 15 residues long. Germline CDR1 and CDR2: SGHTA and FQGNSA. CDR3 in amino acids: CASSLAAVSNQPQHF. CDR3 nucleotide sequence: TGTGCCAGCAGCTTGGCGGCGGTTAGCAATCAGCCCCAGCATTTT.

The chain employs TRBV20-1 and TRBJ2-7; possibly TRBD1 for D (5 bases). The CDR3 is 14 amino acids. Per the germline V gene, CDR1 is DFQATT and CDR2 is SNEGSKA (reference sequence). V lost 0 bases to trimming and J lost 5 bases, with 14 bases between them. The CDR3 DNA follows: TGCAGTGCTAGAGATCAACAGGAGATCGACGAGCAGTACTTC. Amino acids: CSARDQQEIDEQYF.

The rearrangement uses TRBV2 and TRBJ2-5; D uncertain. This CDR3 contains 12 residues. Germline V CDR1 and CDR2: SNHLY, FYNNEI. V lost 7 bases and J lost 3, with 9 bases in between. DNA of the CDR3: TGTGCCAGCAAGTTTGGGGAAGAGACCCAGTACTTC. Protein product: CASKFGEETQYF.

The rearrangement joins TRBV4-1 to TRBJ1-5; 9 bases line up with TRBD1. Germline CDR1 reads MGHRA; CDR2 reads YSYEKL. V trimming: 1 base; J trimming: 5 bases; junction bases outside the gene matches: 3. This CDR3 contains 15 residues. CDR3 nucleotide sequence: TGCGCCAGCAGCCAAGCGGGACAGGGCGATCAGCCCCAGCATTTT. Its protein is CASSQAGQGDQPQHF.

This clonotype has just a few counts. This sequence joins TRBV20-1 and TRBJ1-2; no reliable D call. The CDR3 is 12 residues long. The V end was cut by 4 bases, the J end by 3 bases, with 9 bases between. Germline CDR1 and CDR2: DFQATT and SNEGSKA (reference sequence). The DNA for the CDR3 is TGCAGTGCTATGCGCGAAGACTATGGCTACACCTTC. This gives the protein CSAMREDYGYTF.

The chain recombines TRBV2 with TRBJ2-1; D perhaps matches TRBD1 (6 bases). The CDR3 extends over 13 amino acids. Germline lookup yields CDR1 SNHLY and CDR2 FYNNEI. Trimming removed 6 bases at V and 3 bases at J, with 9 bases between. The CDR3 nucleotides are TGTGCCAGCAGGGACAGCTTCTACAATGAGCAGTTCTTC. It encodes CASRDSFYNEQFF.

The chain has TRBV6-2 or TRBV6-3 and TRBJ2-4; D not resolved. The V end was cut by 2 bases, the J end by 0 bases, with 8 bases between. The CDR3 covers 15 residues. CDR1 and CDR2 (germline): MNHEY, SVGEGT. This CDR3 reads CASSYASVAKNIQYF. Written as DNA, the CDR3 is TGTGCCAGCAGTTACGCCTCAGTAGCCAAAAACATTCAGTACTTC.

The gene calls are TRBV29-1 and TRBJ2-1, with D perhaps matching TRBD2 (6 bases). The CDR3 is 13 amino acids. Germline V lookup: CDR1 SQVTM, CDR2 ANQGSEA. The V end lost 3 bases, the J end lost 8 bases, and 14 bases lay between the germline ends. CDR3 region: CSVENWWEDEQFF. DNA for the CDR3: TGCAGCGTTGAGAATTGGTGGGAGGATGAGCAGTTCTTC.

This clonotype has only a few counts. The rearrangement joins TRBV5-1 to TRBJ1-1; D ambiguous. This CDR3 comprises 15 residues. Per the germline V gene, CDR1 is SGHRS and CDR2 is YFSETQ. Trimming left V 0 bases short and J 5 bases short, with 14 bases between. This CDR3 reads CASSLVPGPGTEAFF. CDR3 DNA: TGCGCCAGCAGCTTGGTTCCTGGGCCCGGGACTGAAGCTTTCTTT.

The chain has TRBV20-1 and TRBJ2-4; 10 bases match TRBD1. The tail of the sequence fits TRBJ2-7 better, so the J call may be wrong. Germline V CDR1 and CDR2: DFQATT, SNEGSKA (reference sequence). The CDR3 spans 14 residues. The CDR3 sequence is CSARGDRGTYEQYF. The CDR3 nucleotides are TGCAGTGCTAGAGGGGACAGGGGAACCTACGAGCAGTACTTC.

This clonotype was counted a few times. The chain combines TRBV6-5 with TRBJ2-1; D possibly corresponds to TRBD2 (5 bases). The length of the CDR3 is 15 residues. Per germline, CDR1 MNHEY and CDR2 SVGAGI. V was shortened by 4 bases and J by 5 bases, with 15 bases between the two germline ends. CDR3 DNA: TGTGCCAGCAGTTCAGGTCGGCTAGCTAACAATGAGCAGTTCTTC. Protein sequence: CASSSGRLANNEQFF.

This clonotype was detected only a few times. This CDR3 is CASQRRGIYEQYF. The DNA of the CDR3 is TGTGCCAGCCAACGGCGGGGGATCTACGAGCAGTACTTC. The V gene is TRBV27, the J gene TRBJ2-7, with 7 bases aligning to TRBD2. Trimming cost V 8 bases and J 3 bases; bases outside gene matches: 7. This CDR3 contains 13 residues. Per germline, CDR1 MNHEY and CDR2 SMNVEV (reference sequence).

The CDR3 region has the DNA TGTGCCACCAGAGGACAGCGCCCCTACGAGCAGTACTTC. Its protein is CATRGQRPYEQYF. The chain recombines TRBV24-1 with TRBJ2-4, with a tentative D call TRBD1 (6 bases). TRBJ2-7 explains the end of the DNA better; the J call may be wrong. The CDR3 extends over 13 amino acids. Germline V lookup: CDR1 KGHDR, CDR2 SFDVKD.

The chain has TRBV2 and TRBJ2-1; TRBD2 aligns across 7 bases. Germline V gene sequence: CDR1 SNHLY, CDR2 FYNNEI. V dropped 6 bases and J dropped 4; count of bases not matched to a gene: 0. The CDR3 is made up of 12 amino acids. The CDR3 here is CASRGGYNEQFF. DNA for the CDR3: TGTGCCAGCAGGGGGGGGTACAATGAGCAGTTCTTC.

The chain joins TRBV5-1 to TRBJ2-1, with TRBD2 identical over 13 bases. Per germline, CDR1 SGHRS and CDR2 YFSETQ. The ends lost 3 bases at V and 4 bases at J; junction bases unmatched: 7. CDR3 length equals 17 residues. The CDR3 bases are TGCGCCAGCAGCTCACCGGGACTAGCGGGACCTTACAATGAGCAGTTCTTC. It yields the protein CASSSPGLAGPYNEQFF.

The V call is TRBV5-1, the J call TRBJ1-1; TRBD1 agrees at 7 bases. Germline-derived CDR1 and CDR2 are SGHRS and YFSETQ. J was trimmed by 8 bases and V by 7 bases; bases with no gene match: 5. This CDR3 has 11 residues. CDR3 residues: CASRGGPEAFF. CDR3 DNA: TGCGCCAGCCGAGGGGGCCCAGAAGCTTTCTTT. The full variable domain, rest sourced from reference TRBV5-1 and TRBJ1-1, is KAGVTQTPRYLIKTRGQQVTLSCSPISGHRSVSWYQQTPGQGLQFLFEYFSETQRNKGNFPGRFSGRQFSNSRSEMNVSTLELGDSALYLCASRGGPEAFFGQGTRLTVV.